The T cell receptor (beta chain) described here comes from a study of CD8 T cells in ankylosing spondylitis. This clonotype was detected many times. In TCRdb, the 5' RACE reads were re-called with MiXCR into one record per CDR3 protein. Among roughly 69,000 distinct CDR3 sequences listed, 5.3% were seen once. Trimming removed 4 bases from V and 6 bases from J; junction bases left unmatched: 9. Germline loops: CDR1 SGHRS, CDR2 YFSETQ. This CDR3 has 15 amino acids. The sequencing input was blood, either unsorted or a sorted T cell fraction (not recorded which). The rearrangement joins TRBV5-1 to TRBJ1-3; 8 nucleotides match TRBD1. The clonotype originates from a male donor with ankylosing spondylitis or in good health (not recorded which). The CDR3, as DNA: TGCGCCAGCAGCCGGACGACAGGGGAGGCAAACACCATATATTTT. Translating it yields CASSRTTGEANTIYF.